This T cell receptor (beta chain) originates from a study of blood T cells in healthy people across ages. A sample-barcoded 5' primer and a J-beta primer mix were used in a second PCR of roughly 7 to 11 cycles. From the 5' RACE reads, TCRdb called clonotypes with MiXCR, one entry per CDR3 protein. This table holds about 780,000 distinct CDR3 sequences, roughly 26% found once. This CDR3 comprises 14 residues. Per the germline V gene, CDR1 is LGHDT and CDR2 is YNNKEL (reference sequence). V shed 4 bases, J shed 3 bases, and the junction held 5 bases outside the gene matches. This sample also appeared in a second study, on T cells of mothers and their children. Per that paper: Donation was provided by three healthy Caucasian mothers along with their six children. Reads obtained per mother exceeded 10 million TCR beta CDR3 reads, with approximately 3 million obtained per child. Evidence of persistent microchimeric T cell clones was absent.

Material for sequencing was blood. This receptor was taken from a boy aged 5-17 years in good health. The gene calls are TRBV3-1 and TRBJ2-7; 8 positions agree with TRBD1. Here the CDR3 reads CASSPQGGDYEQYF. Written as DNA, the CDR3 is TGTGCCAGCAGCCCACAGGGGGGAGACTACGAGCAGTACTTC.